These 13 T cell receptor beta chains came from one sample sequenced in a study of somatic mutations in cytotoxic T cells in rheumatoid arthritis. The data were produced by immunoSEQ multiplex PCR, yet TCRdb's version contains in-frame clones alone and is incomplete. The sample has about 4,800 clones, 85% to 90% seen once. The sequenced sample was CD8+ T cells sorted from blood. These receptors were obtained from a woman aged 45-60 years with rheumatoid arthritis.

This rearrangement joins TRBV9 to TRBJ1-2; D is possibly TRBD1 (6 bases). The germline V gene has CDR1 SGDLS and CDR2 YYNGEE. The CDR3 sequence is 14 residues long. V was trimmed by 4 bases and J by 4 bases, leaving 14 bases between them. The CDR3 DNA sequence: TGTGCCAGCAGCCCCCATGGACAGTTCTATGGCTACACCTTC. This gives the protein CASSPHGQFYGYTF.

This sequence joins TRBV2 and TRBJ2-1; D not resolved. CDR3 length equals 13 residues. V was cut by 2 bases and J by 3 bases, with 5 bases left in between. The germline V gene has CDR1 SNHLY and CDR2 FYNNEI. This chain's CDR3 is CASSEFHYNEQFF. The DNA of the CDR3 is TGTGCCAGCAGTGAATTCCACTACAATGAGCAGTTCTTC.

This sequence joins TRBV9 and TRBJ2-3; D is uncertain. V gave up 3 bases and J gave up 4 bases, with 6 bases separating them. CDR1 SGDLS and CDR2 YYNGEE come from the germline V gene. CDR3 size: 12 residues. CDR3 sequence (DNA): TGTGCCAGCAGCGATATTTCAGATACGCAGTATTTT. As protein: CASSDISDTQYF. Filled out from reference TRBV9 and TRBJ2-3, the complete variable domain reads DSGVTQTPKHLITATGQRVTLRCSPRSGDLSVYWYQQSLDQGLQFLIQYYNGEERAKGNILERFSAQQFPDLHSELNLSSLELGDSALYFCASSDISDTQYFGPGTRLTVL.

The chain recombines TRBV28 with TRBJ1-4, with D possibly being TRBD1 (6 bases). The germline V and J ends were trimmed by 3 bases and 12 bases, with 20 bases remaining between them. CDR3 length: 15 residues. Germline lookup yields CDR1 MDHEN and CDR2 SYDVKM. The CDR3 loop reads CASSFPGDIMNELFF. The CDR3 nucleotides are TGTGCCAGCAGTTTCCCTGGGGACATAATGAATGAACTGTTTTTT.

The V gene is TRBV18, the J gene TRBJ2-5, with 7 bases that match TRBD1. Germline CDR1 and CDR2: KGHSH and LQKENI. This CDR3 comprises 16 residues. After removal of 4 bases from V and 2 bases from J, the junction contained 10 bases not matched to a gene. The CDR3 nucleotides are TGTGCCAGCTCACACCGACCGGGACAGATACAAGAGACCCAGTACTTC. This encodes CASSHRPGQIQETQYF.

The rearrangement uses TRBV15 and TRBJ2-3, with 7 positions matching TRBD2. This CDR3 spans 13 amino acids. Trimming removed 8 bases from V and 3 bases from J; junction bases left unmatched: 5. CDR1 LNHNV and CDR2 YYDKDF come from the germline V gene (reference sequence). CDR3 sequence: CATRGLGTDTQYF. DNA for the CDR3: TGTGCCACCCGTGGACTAGGTACAGATACGCAGTATTTT.

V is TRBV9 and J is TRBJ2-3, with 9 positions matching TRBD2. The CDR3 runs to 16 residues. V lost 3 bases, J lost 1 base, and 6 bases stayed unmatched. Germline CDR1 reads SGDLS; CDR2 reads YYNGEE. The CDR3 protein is CASSADSGSGTDTQYF. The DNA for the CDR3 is TGTGCCAGCAGCGCGGATAGCGGGAGTGGCACAGATACGCAGTATTTT.

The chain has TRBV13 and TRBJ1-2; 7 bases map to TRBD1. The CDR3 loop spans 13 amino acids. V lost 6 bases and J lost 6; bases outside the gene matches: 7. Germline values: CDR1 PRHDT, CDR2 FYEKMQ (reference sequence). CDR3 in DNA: TGTGCCAGCAGTTCAACAGGGGAGGATGGCTACACCTTC. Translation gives CASSSTGEDGYTF.

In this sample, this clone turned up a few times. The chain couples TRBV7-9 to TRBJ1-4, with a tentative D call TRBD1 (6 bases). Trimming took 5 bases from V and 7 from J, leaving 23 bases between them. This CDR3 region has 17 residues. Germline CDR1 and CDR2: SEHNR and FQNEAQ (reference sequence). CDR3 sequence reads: CASSRWTDFLWGEKLFF. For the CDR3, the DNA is TGTGCCAGCAGCCGCTGGACAGACTTTCTCTGGGGTGAAAAACTGTTTTTT.

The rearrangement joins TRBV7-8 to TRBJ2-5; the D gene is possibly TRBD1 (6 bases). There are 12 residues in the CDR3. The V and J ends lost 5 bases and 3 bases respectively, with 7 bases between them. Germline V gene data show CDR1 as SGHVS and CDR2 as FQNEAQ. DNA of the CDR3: TGTGCCAGCAGCAGGGGGAAAGAGACCCAGTACTTC. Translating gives CASSRGKETQYF.

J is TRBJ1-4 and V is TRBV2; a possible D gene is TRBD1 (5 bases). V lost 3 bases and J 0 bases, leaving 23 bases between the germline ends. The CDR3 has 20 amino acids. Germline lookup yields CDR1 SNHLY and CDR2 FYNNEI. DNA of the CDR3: TGTGCCAGCAGTGAGAGACACAGGAACCCAACTTCTGCAACTAATGAAAAACTGTTTTTT. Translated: CASSERHRNPTSATNEKLFF.

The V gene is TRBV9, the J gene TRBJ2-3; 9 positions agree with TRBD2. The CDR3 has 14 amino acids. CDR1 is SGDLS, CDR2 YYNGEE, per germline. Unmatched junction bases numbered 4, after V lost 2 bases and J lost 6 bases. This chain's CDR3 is CASSVGLAADTQYF. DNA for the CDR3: TGTGCCAGCAGCGTGGGACTAGCAGCGGATACGCAGTATTTT.

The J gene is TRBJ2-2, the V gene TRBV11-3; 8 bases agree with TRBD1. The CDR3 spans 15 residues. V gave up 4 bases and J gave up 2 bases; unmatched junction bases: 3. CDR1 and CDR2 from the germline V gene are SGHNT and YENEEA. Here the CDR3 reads CASSSDRGNTGELFF. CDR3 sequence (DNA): TGTGCCAGCAGCTCCGACAGGGGAAACACCGGGGAGCTGTTTTTT. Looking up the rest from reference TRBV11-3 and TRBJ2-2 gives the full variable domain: EAGVVQSPRYKIIEKKQPVAFWCNPISGHNTLYWYLQNLGQGPELLIRYENEEAVDDSQLPKDRFSAERLKGVDSTLKIQPAELGDSAVYLCASSSDRGNTGELFFGEGSRLTVL.